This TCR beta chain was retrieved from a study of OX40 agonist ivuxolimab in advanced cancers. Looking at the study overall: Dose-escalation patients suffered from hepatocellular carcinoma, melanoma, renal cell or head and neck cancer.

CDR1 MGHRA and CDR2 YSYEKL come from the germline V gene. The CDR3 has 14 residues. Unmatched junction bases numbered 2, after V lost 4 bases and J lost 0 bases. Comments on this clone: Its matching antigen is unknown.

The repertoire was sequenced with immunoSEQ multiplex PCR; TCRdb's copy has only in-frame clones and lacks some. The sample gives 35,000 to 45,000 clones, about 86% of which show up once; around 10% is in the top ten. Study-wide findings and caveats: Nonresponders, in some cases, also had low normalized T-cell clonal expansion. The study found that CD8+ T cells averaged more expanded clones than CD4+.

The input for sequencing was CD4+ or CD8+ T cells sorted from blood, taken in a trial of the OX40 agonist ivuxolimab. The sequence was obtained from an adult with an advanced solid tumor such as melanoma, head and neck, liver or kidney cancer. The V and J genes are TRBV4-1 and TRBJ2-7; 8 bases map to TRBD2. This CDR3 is CASSLGTSSYEQYF. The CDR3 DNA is TGCGCCAGCAGCCTAGGGACTAGCTCCTACGAGCAGTACTTC.